Each of the 30 T cell receptor beta chains below was sequenced from the same sample in a study of blood T cell repertoires in COVID-19. Here immunoSEQ multiplex PCR was the method, and the copy in TCRdb shows in-frame clones only, minus some. This sample has about 240,000 clones, with around nine tenths found just once. Sequenced: PBMCs or T cells enriched from blood (not recorded which). Source of these receptors: a man aged 35 to 55 who had recovered from COVID-19.

The chain links TRBV7-9 to TRBJ2-3; TRBD1 agrees at 7 bases. The CDR3 covers 15 residues. The germline V gene encodes CDR1 SEHNR and CDR2 FQNEAQ (reference sequence). The J segment lost 0 bases and the V segment lost 5 bases, leaving 5 bases of the junction unmatched. The CDR3 region has the DNA TGTGCCAGCAGCCAGGACAGGCAAAGCACAGATACGCAGTATTTT. It codes for CASSQDRQSTDTQYF.

In DNA, the CDR3 is TGCGCCAGCAGTGAGGGACTAGCGGGGGGTGAGCAGTTCTTC. This encodes CASSEGLAGGEQFF. The chain employs TRBV10-1 and TRBJ2-1; 14 bases agree with TRBD2. CDR1 is WNHNN and CDR2 is SYGVQD in the germline V gene (reference sequence). The CDR3 covers 14 residues. The V segment lost 2 bases and the J segment 9 bases; nucleotides outside the gene matches: 0.

The V and J genes are TRBV29-1 and TRBJ2-1, with 12 bases matching TRBD2. This CDR3 region has 17 residues. Germline V lookup: CDR1 SQVTM, CDR2 ANQGSEA. J gave up 0 bases and V 7 bases, and 10 bases lay outside the gene matches. CDR3 loop: CSAAGTSGPSSYNEQFF. The DNA for the CDR3 is TGCAGCGCGGCCGGGACTAGCGGGCCGAGCTCCTACAATGAGCAGTTCTTC.

The chain is built from TRBV6-5 and TRBJ2-7; D possibly corresponds to TRBD2 (5 bases). V was pared by 11 bases and J by 0 bases, with 17 bases between. This CDR3 comprises 14 residues. The germline V gene has CDR1 MNHEY and CDR2 SVGAGI. The DNA for the CDR3 is TGTGCCTGTCGCAGGTCGGGGAACTCCTACGAGCAGTACTTC. Protein product: CACRRSGNSYEQYF.

The chain carries TRBV11-2 and TRBJ2-5; 11 bases fit TRBD2. The V and J ends lost 3 bases and 0 bases, in that order; junction bases with no gene match: 12. Germline assignment: CDR1 SGHAT and CDR2 FQNNGV. The CDR3 covers 19 residues. CDR3 sequence: CASSLVAGTSGLYQETQYF. CDR3 in DNA: TGTGCCAGCAGCTTGGTTGCCGGGACTAGCGGTTTGTACCAAGAGACCCAGTACTTC.

The gene calls are TRBV7-9 and TRBJ1-1; D may be TRBD1 (5 bases). Trimming removed 10 bases from V and 4 bases from J, with 16 bases in between. The germline gives CDR1 SEHNR, CDR2 FQNEAQ (reference sequence). CDR3 size: 13 residues. CDR3 in amino acids: CATRDGGGTEAFF. As DNA, the CDR3 is TGTGCCACCCGGGACGGCGGGGGCACTGAAGCTTTCTTT.

The V call is TRBV14, the J call TRBJ1-2; perhaps TRBD1 as D (6 bases). Trimming took off 5 bases at V and 4 bases at J, with 20 bases between the two ends. The CDR3 length is 16 residues. Germline V gene sequence: CDR1 SGHDN, CDR2 FVKESK. In DNA, the CDR3 is TGTGCCAGCAGCGGACCCTCGACAGGACTTCTCTATGGCTACACCTTC. As protein: CASSGPSTGLLYGYTF. Looking up the rest from reference TRBV14 and TRBJ1-2 gives the full variable domain: EAGVTQFPSHSVIEKGQTVTLRCDPISGHDNLYWYRRVMGKEIKFLLHFVKESKQDESGMPNNRFLAERTGGTYSTLKVQPAELEDSGVYFCASSGPSTGLLYGYTFGSGTRLTVV.

This clone was seen a handful of times. J is TRBJ1-3 and V is TRBV14, with 10 positions matching TRBD1. CDR3 size: 14 residues. Germline V gene sequence: CDR1 SGHDN, CDR2 FVKESK. The trim removed 6 bases at V and 2 bases at J, leaving 1 base unmatched. CDR3 nucleotide sequence: TGTGCCAGCAGTGGACAGGGGGCTGGAAACACCATATATTTT. Its protein product is CASSGQGAGNTIYF.

The chain couples TRBV5-5 to TRBJ2-3, with 8 positions matching TRBD2. Germline V gene data show CDR1 as SGHKS and CDR2 as YYEKEE (reference sequence). Trimming at V came to 1 base and at J to 3 bases, leaving 7 bases not matched to a gene. The CDR3 sequence is 16 residues long. This CDR3 reads CASSLSAGGGTDTQYF. CDR3 sequence (DNA): TGTGCCAGCAGCTTGTCGGCGGGGGGAGGGACAGATACGCAGTATTTT.

The chain recombines TRBV9 with TRBJ2-7; 7 bases agree with TRBD2. Looked up from germline, CDR1 is SGDLS and CDR2 is YYNGEE. J was trimmed by 0 bases and V by 0 bases; bases with no gene match: 6. This CDR3 has 16 residues. The CDR3, as DNA: TGTGCCAGCAGCGTAGTTCCGGGAGGTCGCTCCTACGAGCAGTACTTC. Its translation is CASSVVPGGRSYEQYF.

V and J are TRBV19 and TRBJ1-2, with TRBD1 matching over 11 bases. V shed 3 bases, J shed 8 bases, and the junction held 17 bases outside the gene matches. Germline CDR1 LNHDA, CDR2 SQIVND (reference sequence). This CDR3 comprises 18 residues. The CDR3 coding sequence is TGTGCCAGTAGTATCCGGGGGACAGGGGGACTTGGATCGGAGGGCTACACCTTC. Protein: CASSIRGTGGLGSEGYTF. Drawing the rest from reference TRBV19 and TRBJ1-2, the complete variable domain is DGGITQSPKYLFRKEGQNVTLSCEQNLNHDAMYWYRQDPGQGLRLIYYSQIVNDFQKGDIAEGYSVSREKKESFPLTVTSAQKNPTAFYLCASSIRGTGGLGSEGYTFGSGTRLTVV.

This clone was recorded a few times. This chain joins TRBV25-1 and TRBJ2-1, with a possible D match to TRBD2 (6 bases). Trimming cost V 5 bases and J 9 bases, with 17 bases left between them. Germline assignment: CDR1 MGHDK and CDR2 SYGVNS. This CDR3 has 14 residues. CDR3 in amino acids: CASSLWEDYAEQFF. CDR3 nucleotides: TGTGCCAGCAGTTTGTGGGAGGATTATGCTGAGCAGTTCTTC.

This clone was counted once. The chain couples TRBV29-1 to TRBJ1-2, with D hard to call. The germline V gene has CDR1 SQVTM and CDR2 ANQGSEA. The CDR3 spans 15 residues. Trimming stripped 0 bases from V and 1 base from J, with 12 bases between. The CDR3 region is CSVEEGRIFNYGYTF. CDR3 DNA sequence: TGCAGCGTTGAAGAAGGGAGGATCTTTAACTATGGCTACACCTTC. Full variable domain (missing parts from reference TRBV29-1 and TRBJ1-2): SAVISQKPSRDICQRGTSLTIQCQVDSQVTMMFWYRQQPGQSLTLIATANQGSEATYESGFVIDKFPISRPNLTFSTLTVSNMSPEDSSIYLCSVEEGRIFNYGYTFGSGTRLTVV.

The V and J genes are TRBV7-8 and TRBJ2-2; 14 bases match TRBD2. Germline CDR1 reads SGHVS; CDR2 reads FQNEAQ. The CDR3 sequence is 18 residues long. V gave up 5 bases and J gave up 4 bases; unmatched junction bases: 9. The CDR3 sequence: CASSRRRLAGGATGELFF. For the CDR3, the DNA is TGTGCCAGCAGCAGGAGGAGACTAGCGGGGGGGGCCACCGGGGAGCTGTTTTTT.

CDR3 sequence: CASSKVAGVRETDGNTIYF. Written as DNA, the CDR3 is TGTGCCAGCTCCAAAGTGGCAGGGGTTAGGGAAACTGATGGAAACACCATATATTTT. The chain recombines TRBV21-1 with TRBJ1-3; TRBD1 was called by the table and not checked on the DNA. TRBV21-1 corresponds to a pseudogene. This CDR3 comprises 19 residues.

The rearrangement joins TRBV5-5 to TRBJ2-3; tentative D call: TRBD2 (5 bases). V lost 5 bases and J 0 bases, leaving 13 bases between the germline ends. Germline V gene data show CDR1 as SGHKS and CDR2 as YYEKEE (reference sequence). This CDR3 has 15 amino acids. The CDR3 reads CASRFAPGSTDTQYF. The CDR3 nucleotides read TGTGCCAGCAGATTCGCTCCGGGGAGCACAGATACGCAGTATTTT.

CDR3 nucleotide sequence: TGTGCCAGCTCAAAGACAGAAGACTATGGCTACACCTTC. This gives the protein CASSKTEDYGYTF. This rearrangement joins TRBV18 to TRBJ1-2, with a tentative D call TRBD1 (5 bases). The CDR3 loop spans 13 amino acids. The germline gives CDR1 KGHSH, CDR2 LQKENI. Trimming removed 5 bases at V and 3 bases at J, with 10 bases between.

The chain has TRBV7-8 and TRBJ2-3; TRBD2 aligns across 8 bases. CDR1 and CDR2 from the germline V gene are SGHVS and FQNEAQ. The CDR3 is 17 amino acids. V shed 2 bases and J 6 bases; nucleotides not matched to a gene: 13. The CDR3 here is CASSLMAGGPPEDTQYF. In DNA, the CDR3 is TGTGCCAGCAGCTTAATGGCGGGGGGCCCCCCGGAGGATACGCAGTATTTT.

The CDR3 nucleotides read TGTGCCAGCAGCTTAGACGTGGTGACAGGGGTCGGTGGGCACTACGAGCAGTACTTC. Translated, it gives CASSLDVVTGVGGHYEQYF. The gene calls are TRBV11-2 and TRBJ2-7; the match to TRBD1 covers 8 bases. Unmatched junction bases numbered 16, after V lost 0 bases and J lost 3 bases. This CDR3 has 19 amino acids. Germline values: CDR1 SGHAT, CDR2 FQNNGV.

V gene TRBV2 combines with J gene TRBJ2-7; D might be TRBD1 (6 bases). This CDR3 comprises 13 residues. The germline V gene has CDR1 SNHLY and CDR2 FYNNEI. Trimming left V 10 bases short and J 1 base short, with 14 bases between. This CDR3 reads CATKRDISYEQYF. Here the CDR3 DNA reads TGTGCCACCAAAAGGGACATTTCCTACGAGCAGTACTTC. Full variable domain (rest looked up from reference TRBV2 and TRBJ2-7): EPEVTQTPSHQVTQMGQEVILRCVPISNHLYFYWYRQILGQKVEFLVSFYNNEISEKSEIFDDQFSVERPDGSNFTLKIRSTKLEDSAMYFCATKRDISYEQYFGPGTRLTVT.

The rearrangement joins TRBV6-6 to TRBJ2-7; D call uncertain. CDR1 is MNHNY and CDR2 is SVGAGI in the germline V gene (reference sequence). This CDR3 has 14 residues. V lost 0 bases and J lost 4, with 10 bases in between. CDR3 DNA: TGTGCCAGCAGTTACTCAGGCAGGAAATACGAGCAGTACTTC. The encoded protein is CASSYSGRKYEQYF.

The chain is built from TRBV6-1 and TRBJ2-7; 11 bases fit TRBD2. J was trimmed by 0 bases and V by 2 bases; bases with no gene match: 0. The CDR3 runs 15 residues. CDR1 and CDR2 from the germline V gene are MNHNS and SASEGT. The CDR3 region is CASSELAGGSYEQYF. Written as DNA, the CDR3 is TGTGCCAGCAGTGAACTAGCGGGGGGCTCCTACGAGCAGTACTTC.

This sequence joins TRBV28 and TRBJ1-1, with 7 bases aligning to TRBD1. Germline V CDR1 and CDR2: MDHEN, SYDVKM. Germline trimming cut 4 bases from V and 0 bases from J; bases unmatched to any gene: 17. This CDR3 has 19 residues. The CDR3, as DNA: TGTGCCAGCAGTTCCCGACAGGGTCGATTATGGGAGGTGAACACTGAAGCTTTCTTT. Protein sequence: CASSSRQGRLWEVNTEAFF.

This rearrangement joins TRBV11-2 to TRBJ1-5, with a weak D call TRBD1 (6 bases). This CDR3 is 16 amino acids long. Germline V CDR1 and CDR2: SGHAT, FQNNGV. Deletions cut 0 bases from V and 2 bases from J, with 11 bases between. CDR3: CASSLDLGGGNQPQHF. The CDR3 bases are TGTGCCAGCAGCTTAGATCTAGGGGGGGGCAATCAGCCCCAGCATTTT.

This clone has only a few counts. The V gene is TRBV13, the J gene TRBJ2-4; D gene ambiguous. V dropped 5 bases and J dropped 6 bases, with 11 bases sitting between them. This CDR3 spans 13 amino acids. Per germline, CDR1 PRHDT and CDR2 FYEKMQ (reference sequence). CDR3 DNA sequence: TGTGCCAGCAGCCCATCGAGTACAAACATTCAGTACTTC. Translating it yields CASSPSSTNIQYF.

The rearrangement joins TRBV5-6 to TRBJ2-3, with 12 positions matching TRBD2. Germline CDR1 is SGHDT and CDR2 is YYEEEE. The CDR3 contains 18 residues. J lost 6 bases, V lost 7 bases, and 18 bases had no gene match. This CDR3 reads CASGGGLAGRGTRDTQYF. DNA of the CDR3: TGTGCCAGCGGAGGGGGACTAGCGGGCCGAGGAACCAGGGATACGCAGTATTTT.

This chain links TRBV10-2 with TRBJ1-5; no reliable D call. With 4 bases removed from V and 1 base from J, the gap between germline ends came to 5 bases. The CDR3 has 13 residues. In germline, CDR1 is WSHSY, CDR2 SAAADI. The CDR3 DNA sequence: TGCGCCAGCAGTGTTCAGAGCAATCAGCCCCAGCATTTT. Its protein is CASSVQSNQPQHF.

This clone appeared a single time. The genes are TRBV5-5 and TRBJ1-4; D call uncertain. CDR3 length equals 14 residues. V gave up 1 base and J gave up 4 bases, with 8 bases separating them. The germline V gene has CDR1 SGHKS and CDR2 YYEKEE (reference sequence). The CDR3 loop is CASSLYRFNEKLFF. CDR3 in DNA: TGTGCCAGCAGCTTGTATAGATTTAATGAAAAACTGTTTTTT.

This clone was seen a few times. The chain couples TRBV30 to TRBJ1-2; 8 nucleotides align to TRBD1. From germline, CDR1 is GTSNPN and CDR2 SVGIG (reference sequence). The trim removed 0 bases at V and 3 bases at J, leaving 3 bases unmatched. The CDR3 runs 14 residues. CDR3 sequence (DNA): TGTGCCTGGAGTGTTGGACAGGGATACTATGGCTACACCTTC. Its protein product is CAWSVGQGYYGYTF.

This clone occurred once. V and J are TRBV15 and TRBJ2-2; 8 bases agree with TRBD2. V trimming: 0 bases; J trimming: 4 bases; junction bases outside the gene matches: 13. CDR1 is LNHNV and CDR2 is YYDKDF in the germline V gene (reference sequence). The CDR3 spans 19 residues. CDR3 bases: TGTGCCACCAGCAGAGATTATCGAAGCGGGGGAACACTCACCGGGGAGCTGTTTTTT. Its translation: CATSRDYRSGGTLTGELFF. Full variable domain (missing parts from reference TRBV15 and TRBJ2-2): DAMVIQNPRYQVTQFGKPVTLSCSQTLNHNVMYWYQQKSSQAPKLLFHYYDKDFNNEADTPDNFQSRRPNTSFCFLDIRSPGLGDTAMYLCATSRDYRSGGTLTGELFFGEGSRLTVL.